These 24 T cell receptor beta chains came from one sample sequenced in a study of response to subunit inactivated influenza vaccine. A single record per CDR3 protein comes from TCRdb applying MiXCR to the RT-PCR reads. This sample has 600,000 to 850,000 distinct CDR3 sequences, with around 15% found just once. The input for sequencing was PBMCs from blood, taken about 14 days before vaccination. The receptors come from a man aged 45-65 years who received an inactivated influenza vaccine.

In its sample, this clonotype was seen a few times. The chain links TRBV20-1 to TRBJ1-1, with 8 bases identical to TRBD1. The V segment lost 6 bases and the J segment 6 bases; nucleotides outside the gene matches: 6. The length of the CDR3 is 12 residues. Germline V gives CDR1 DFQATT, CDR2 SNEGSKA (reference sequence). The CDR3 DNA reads TGCAGTGCAACCCAGGGGGCCGCTGAAGCTTTCTTT. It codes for CSATQGAAEAFF.

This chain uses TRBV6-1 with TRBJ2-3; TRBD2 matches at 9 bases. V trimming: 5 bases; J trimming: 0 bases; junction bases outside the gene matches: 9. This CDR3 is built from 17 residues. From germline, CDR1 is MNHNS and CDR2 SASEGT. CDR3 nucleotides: TGTGCCAGCAGTCTAACGAGACTAGCGGAAAGCACAGATACGCAGTATTTT. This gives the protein CASSLTRLAESTDTQYF.

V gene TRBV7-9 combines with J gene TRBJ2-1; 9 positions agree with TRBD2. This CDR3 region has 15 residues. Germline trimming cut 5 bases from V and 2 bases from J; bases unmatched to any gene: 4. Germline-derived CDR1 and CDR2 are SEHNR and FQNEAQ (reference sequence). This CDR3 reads CASSLLAGTYNEQFF. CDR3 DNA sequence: TGTGCCAGCAGCCTTCTAGCGGGAACCTACAATGAGCAGTTCTTC.

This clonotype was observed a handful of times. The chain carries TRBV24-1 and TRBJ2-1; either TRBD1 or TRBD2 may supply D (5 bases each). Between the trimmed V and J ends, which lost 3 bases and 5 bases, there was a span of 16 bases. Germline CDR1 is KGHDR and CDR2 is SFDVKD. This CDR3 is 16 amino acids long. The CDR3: CATSDAGTPINNEQFF. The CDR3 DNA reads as TGTGCCACCAGTGATGCCGGGACCCCCATCAACAATGAGCAGTTCTTC.

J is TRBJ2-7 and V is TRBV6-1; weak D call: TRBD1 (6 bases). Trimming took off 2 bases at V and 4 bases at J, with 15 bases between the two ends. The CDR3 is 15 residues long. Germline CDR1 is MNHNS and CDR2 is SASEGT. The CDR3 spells CASSEQAGAFYEQYF. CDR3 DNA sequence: TGTGCCAGCAGTGAACAGGCAGGGGCCTTTTACGAGCAGTACTTC.

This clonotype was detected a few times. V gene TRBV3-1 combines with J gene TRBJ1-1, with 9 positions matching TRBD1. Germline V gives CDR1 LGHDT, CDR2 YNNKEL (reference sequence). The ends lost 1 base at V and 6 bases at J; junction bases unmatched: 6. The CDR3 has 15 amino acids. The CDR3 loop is CASSQVGTGRPEAFF. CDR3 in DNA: TGTGCCAGCAGCCAAGTAGGGACAGGGAGGCCTGAAGCTTTCTTT.

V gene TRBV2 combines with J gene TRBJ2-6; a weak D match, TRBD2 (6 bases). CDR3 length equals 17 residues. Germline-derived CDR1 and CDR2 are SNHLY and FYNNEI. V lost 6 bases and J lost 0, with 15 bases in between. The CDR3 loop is CASRGGDGSSGANVLTF. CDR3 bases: TGTGCCAGCAGGGGGGGTGACGGCTCCTCTGGGGCCAACGTCCTGACTTTC.

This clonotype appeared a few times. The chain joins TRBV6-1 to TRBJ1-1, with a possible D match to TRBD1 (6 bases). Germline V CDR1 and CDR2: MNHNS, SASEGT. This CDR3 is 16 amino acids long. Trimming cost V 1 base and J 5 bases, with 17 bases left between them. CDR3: CASSEVVGGPRTEAFF. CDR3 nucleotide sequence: TGTGCCAGCAGTGAAGTTGTTGGGGGCCCGCGGACTGAAGCTTTCTTT.

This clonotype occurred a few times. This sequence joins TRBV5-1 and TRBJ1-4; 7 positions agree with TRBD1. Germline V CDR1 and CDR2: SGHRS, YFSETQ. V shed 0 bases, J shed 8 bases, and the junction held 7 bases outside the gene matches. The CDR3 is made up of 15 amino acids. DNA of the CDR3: TGCGCCAGCAGCTTGGATCCAGGGGGTTACGAAAAACTGTTTTTT. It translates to CASSLDPGGYEKLFF.

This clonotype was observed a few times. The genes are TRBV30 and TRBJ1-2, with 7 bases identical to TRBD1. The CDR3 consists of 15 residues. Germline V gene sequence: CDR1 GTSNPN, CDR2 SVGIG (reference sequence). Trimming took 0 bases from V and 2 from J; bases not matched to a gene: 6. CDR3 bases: TGTGCCTGGAGTGTTGGGGGACAGAGGAACTATGGCTACACCTTC. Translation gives CAWSVGGQRNYGYTF. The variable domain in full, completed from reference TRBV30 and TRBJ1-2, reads SQTIHQWPATLVQPVGSPLSLECTVEGTSNPNLYWYRQAAGRGLQLLFYSVGIGQISSEVPQNLSASRPQDRQFILSSKKLLLSDSGFYLCAWSVGGQRNYGYTFGSGTRLTVV.

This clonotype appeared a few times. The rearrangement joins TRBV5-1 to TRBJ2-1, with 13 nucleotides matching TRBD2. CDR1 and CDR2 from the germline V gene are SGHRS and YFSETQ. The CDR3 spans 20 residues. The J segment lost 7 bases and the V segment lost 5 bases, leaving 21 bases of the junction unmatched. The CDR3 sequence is CASRPKRDSQLAGGTNEQFF. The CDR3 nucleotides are TGCGCCAGCAGACCGAAACGGGACAGCCAACTAGCGGGGGGGACTAATGAGCAGTTCTTC. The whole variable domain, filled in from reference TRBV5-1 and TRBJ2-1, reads KAGVTQTPRYLIKTRGQQVTLSCSPISGHRSVSWYQQTPGQGLQFLFEYFSETQRNKGNFPGRFSGRQFSNSRSEMNVSTLELGDSALYLCASRPKRDSQLAGGTNEQFFGPGTRLTVL.

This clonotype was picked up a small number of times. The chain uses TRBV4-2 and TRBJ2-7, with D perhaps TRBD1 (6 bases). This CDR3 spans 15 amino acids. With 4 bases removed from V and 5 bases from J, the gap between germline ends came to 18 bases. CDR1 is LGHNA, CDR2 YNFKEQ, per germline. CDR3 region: CASSPHRAQAHEQYF. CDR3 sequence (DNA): TGTGCCAGCAGCCCCCACAGGGCGCAGGCCCACGAGCAGTACTTC.

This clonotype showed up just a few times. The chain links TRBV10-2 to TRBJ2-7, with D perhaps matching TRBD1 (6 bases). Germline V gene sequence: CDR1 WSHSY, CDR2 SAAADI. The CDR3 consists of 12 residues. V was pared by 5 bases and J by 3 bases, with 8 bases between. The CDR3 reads CASSTGYYEQYF. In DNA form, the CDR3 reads TGCGCCAGCAGTACAGGGTACTACGAGCAGTACTTC.

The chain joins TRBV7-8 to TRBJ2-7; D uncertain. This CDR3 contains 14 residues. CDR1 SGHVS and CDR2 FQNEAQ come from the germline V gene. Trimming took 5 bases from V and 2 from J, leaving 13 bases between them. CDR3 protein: CASSDLGGAYEQYF. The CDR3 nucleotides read TGTGCCAGCAGCGACTTGGGCGGCGCCTACGAGCAGTACTTC.

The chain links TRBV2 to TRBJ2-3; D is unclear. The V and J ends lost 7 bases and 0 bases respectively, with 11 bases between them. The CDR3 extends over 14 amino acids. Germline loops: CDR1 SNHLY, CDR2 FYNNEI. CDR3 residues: CASTIGSSTDTQYF. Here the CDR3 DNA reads TGTGCCAGCACGATCGGGTCTAGCACAGATACGCAGTATTTT.

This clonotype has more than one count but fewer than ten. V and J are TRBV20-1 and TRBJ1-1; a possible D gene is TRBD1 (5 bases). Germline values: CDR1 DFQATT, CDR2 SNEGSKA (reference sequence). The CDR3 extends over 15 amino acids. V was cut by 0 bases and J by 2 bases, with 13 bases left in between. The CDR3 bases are TGCAGTGCTAGAGACCATGGCCAGGGAAACACTGAAGCTTTCTTT. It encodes CSARDHGQGNTEAFF.

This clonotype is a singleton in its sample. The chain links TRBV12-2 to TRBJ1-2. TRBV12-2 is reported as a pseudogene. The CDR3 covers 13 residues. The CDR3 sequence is CASRLVGGYGYTF. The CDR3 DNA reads TGTGCAAGTCGCTTAGTGGGAGGCTATGGCTACACCTTC.

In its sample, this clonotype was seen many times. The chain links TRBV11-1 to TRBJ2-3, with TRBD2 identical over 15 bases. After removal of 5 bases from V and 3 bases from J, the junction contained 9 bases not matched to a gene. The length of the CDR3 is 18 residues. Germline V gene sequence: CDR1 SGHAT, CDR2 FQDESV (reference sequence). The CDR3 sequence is CASSPGTSGGKATDTQYF. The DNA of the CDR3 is TGTGCCAGCAGCCCAGGGACTAGCGGGGGGAAAGCGACAGATACGCAGTATTTT.

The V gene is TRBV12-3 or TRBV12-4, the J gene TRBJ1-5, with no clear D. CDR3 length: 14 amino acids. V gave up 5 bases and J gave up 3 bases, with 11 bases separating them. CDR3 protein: CASSPGELNQPQHF. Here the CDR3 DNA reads TGTGCCAGCAGTCCGGGAGAACTCAATCAGCCCCAGCATTTT.

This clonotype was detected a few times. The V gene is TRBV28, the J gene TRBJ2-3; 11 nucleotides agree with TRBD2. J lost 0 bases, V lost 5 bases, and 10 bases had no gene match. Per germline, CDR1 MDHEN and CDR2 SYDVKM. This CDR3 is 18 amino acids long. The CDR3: CASSHPSTSGASTDTQYF. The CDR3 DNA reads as TGTGCCAGCAGTCACCCCTCGACTAGCGGGGCTAGCACAGATACGCAGTATTTT.

The CDR3 DNA is TGTGCCAGCATCCGGGGCTCTGGGGCCAACGTCCTGACTTTC. It is translated as CASIRGSGANVLTF. The rearrangement joins TRBV6-2 or TRBV6-3 to TRBJ2-6; TRBD2 is a possible D gene (5 bases). The CDR3 is made up of 14 amino acids. V was pared by 7 bases and J by 0 bases, with 7 bases between. The germline gives CDR1 MNHEY, CDR2 SVGEGT.

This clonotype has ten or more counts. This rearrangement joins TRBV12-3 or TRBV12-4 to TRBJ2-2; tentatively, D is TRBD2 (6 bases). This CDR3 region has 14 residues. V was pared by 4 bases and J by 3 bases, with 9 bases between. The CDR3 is CASSYGGYTGELFF. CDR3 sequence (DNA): TGTGCCAGCAGTTATGGAGGGTACACCGGGGAGCTGTTTTTT.

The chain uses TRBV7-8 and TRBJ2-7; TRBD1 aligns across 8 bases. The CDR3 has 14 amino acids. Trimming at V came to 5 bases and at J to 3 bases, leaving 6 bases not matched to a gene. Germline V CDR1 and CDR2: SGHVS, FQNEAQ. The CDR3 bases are TGTGCCAGCAGCACCGGGACAGGCCTCTACGAGCAGTACTTC. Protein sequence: CASSTGTGLYEQYF.

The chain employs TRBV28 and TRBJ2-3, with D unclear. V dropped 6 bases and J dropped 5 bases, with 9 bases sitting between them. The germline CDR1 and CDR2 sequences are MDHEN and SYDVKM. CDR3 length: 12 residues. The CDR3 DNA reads TGTGCCAGCAGCACCGTAGAAGATACGCAGTATTTT. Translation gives CASSTVEDTQYF.